This TCR beta chain was retrieved from a study of shared clonotypes between healthy human individuals. Overall study findings and caveats: Among donors, sharing of clonotypes was expected to be affected by sequencing depth. The low donor count limited represented genetic and exposure-history diversity.

In the sorted-subset replicate PCRs, approximately 200 ng DNA, some 30,000 T cell genomes, was used. TCRdb's table, derived via immunoSEQ multiplex PCR, lists solely in-frame clones and lacks some. The sample gives about 1 million clones, about 76% of which show up once; about 1.5% is in the top ten. A few counts support this clone. Antigen: not known. An end of the junction does not agree with germline; a read error may underlie this. Germline-derived CDR1 and CDR2 are GTSNPN and SVGIG (reference sequence). The CDR3 has 15 amino acids. It was into CD45RA+ naive and CD45RA-negative memory subsets that the CD4+ cells were split.

Sequenced input: memory CD4+ T cells sorted from blood. Subset described: CD45RA-negative fraction. The receptor comes from a man aged 18-30 years in good health. V gene TRBV30 combines with J gene TRBJ2-3; D gene unclear. The CDR3 loop is CAWSGGQVSRDTQYF. As DNA, the CDR3 is TGTGCCTGGAGTGGGGGTCAAGTAAGCAGAGATACGCAGTATTTT.